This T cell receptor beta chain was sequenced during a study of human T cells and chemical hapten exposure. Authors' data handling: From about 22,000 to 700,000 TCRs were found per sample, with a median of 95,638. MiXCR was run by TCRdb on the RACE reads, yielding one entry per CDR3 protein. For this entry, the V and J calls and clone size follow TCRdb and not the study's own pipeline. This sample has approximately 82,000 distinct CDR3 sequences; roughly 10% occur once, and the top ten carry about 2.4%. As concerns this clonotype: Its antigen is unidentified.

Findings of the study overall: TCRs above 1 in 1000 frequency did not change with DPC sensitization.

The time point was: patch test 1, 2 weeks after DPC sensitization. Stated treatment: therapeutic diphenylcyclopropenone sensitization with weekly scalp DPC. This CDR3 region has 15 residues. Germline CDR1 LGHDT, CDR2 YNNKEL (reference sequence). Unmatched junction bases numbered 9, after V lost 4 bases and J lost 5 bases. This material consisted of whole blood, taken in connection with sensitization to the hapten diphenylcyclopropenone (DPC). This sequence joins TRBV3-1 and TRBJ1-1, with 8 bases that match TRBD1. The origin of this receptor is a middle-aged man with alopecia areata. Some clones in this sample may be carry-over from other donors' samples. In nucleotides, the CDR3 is TGTGCCAGCAGCCCGCTGGACAGGGTGAGGACTGAAGCTTTCTTT. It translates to CASSPLDRVRTEAFF.